This T cell receptor (beta chain) is from a study of T cell clonality in common variable immunodeficiency. The study, taken as a whole, reports: Links between repertoire features and CVID complications were heterogeneity-limited.

This clone was seen ten or more times. What it binds is unknown. The sequenced fragment ends 3 residues before the CDR3 boundary, so the rest is inferred from the germline J gene. Donors gave roughly 5 to 8.5 ml heparinized peripheral whole blood. Repertoires were generated with immunoSEQ multiplex PCR, while TCRdb's copy carries only in-frame clones and drops some. The sample presents tens of thousands of clones, none singletons. Germline lookup yields CDR1 SGHAT and CDR2 FQNNGV. Trimming removed 5 bases from V and 6 bases from J, with 11 bases in between. CDR3 size: 13 residues. This receptor was obtained from a person aged 18 to 75 in good health. Material: peripheral blood mononuclear cells. V gene TRBV11-2 combines with J gene TRBJ1-5; no firm D call. The CDR3 here is CASSREAAQPQHF. The sequenced CDR3 bases are TGTGCCAGCAGCCGAGAGGCGGCTCAGCCC.